These T cell receptor beta chains were read from a single sample in a study of prognosis after radiotherapy for stage I lung cancer. A single record per CDR3 protein comes from TCRdb applying MiXCR to the multiplex PCR reads. In the table there are approximately 22,000 distinct CDR3 sequences, roughly 43% of which are singletons. Sequences were derived from PBMCs, sampled before or after stereotactic body radiation therapy (not recorded which). The receptors were sampled from a donor of 50 years or more with non-small cell lung cancer. Each CDR3 is given with its conserved first and last residue. D genes are given only for firm matches. The size entry is marked missing in some rows and otherwise reads once, few, many or a size class.

v_gene	abundance	j_gene	d_gene	CDR3nt	CDR3aa
TRBV9	many	TRBJ2-7	NA	TGTGCCAGCAGCCCTCATCCAAGTGGACAGAGCTTTTCCTACGAGCAGTACTTC	CASSPHPSGQSFSYEQYF
TRBV6-5	few	TRBJ2-2	TRBD2	TGTGCCAGCAGTTACGGGGTAGCGGGGGGCCTGAACACCGGGGAGCTGTTTTTT	CASSYGVAGGLNTGELFF
TRBV28	many	TRBJ2-2	TRBD1	TGTGCCAGCATGGGGACAGCCTCCACCGGGGAGCTGTTTTTT	CASMGTASTGELFF
TRBV5-4	many	TRBJ2-2	NA	TGTGCCAGCACAGAGGGTCGCACCGGGGAGCTGTTTTTT	CASTEGRTGELFF
TRBV19	many	TRBJ2-5	NA	TGTGCCAGTAGTATTACAGGGAGGCAAGAGACCCAGTACTTC	CASSITGRQETQYF
TRBV27	NA	TRBJ1-1	NA	TGTGCCAGCAGTTTATCCCCAGGGATGGGCACTGAAGCTTTCTTT	CASSLSPGMGTEAFF
TRBV19	many	TRBJ2-1	NA	TGTGCCCGACTGGGAGAGCAGTTCTTC	CARLGEQFF
TRBV3-2	many	TRBJ2-7	NA	TGTGCCAGCAGCGATCGACAGGGGGCCTACGAGCAGTACTTC	CASSDRQGAYEQYF
TRBV4-1	many	TRBJ2-5	TRBD2	TGCGCCAGCAGCCAAGATATCACTAGCGGGAGGGAGCAGACCCAGTACTTC	CASSQDITSGREQTQYF
TRBV3-1	many	TRBJ2-7	NA	TGTGCCAGCAGCCAAGATCCCGGGCCCTACGAGCAGTACTTC	CASSQDPGPYEQYF
TRBV27	NA	TRBJ2-3	TRBD1	TGTGCCAGCAGAGAGGGACAGGGTATTACAGATACGCAGTATTTT	CASREGQGITDTQYF
TRBV6-5	many	TRBJ2-1	TRBD1	TGTGCCAGCAGTTCCGGGACAGGGGGCTCCTACAATGAGCAGTTCTTC	CASSSGTGGSYNEQFF
TRBV25-1	NA	TRBJ2-1	NA	TGTGCCAGCATTGAAGGATCTAGGCACCGCTGTGAGCAGTTCTTC	CASIEGSRHRCEQFF
TRBV28	NA	TRBJ2-2	NA	TGTGCCAGCAGTTTAAGGACAGTGGGCCTCGGGGAGCTTTTTTTT	CASSLRTVGLGELFF
TRBV6-5	NA	TRBJ2-1	NA	TGTGCCAGCAGTTACTCGAGATTGGGGCATGAGCAGTTCTTC	CASSYSRLGHEQFF
TRBV20-1	once	TRBJ2-1	TRBD2	TGCAGTGCTAGATCGGGGGGGTCCTACAATGAGCAGTTCTTC	CSARSGGSYNEQFF
TRBV12-3/TRBV12-4	NA	TRBJ1-5	NA	TGTGCCAGCAGCCCGGTCCGTGACATGGGCGGCCAGCCCCAGCATTTT	CASSPVRDMGGQPQHF
TRBV20-1	once	TRBJ1-5	TRBD1	TGCAGTGCTAGAGTAGGGACAGGGGCTATGAATCAGCCCCAGCATTTT	CSARVGTGAMNQPQHF
TRBV27	NA	TRBJ2-1	NA	TGTGCCAGCAGTCCACAGGGGAGGAATGAGCAGTTCTTC	CASSPQGRNEQFF
TRBV19	many	TRBJ1-4	TRBD1	TGTGCCAGCGAGGTAGGGGGCTGGACTAATGAAAAACTGTTTTTT	CASEVGGWTNEKLFF
TRBV6-9	NA	TRBJ2-7	TRBD2	TGTGCCAGCAGTTGGGAACTAGCGGGAGGTCCCCACGAGCAGTACTTC	CASSWELAGGPHEQYF
TRBV9	many	TRBJ1-4	TRBD1	TGTGCCAGCAGCGTTGGACAGGCGGGTGAAAAACTGTTTTTT	CASSVGQAGEKLFF
TRBV20-1	once	TRBJ2-3	TRBD2	TGCAGTGCTACGTCCCTACTAGCGGGAACAGATACGCAGTATTTT	CSATSLLAGTDTQYF
TRBV12-3/TRBV12-4	NA	TRBJ1-2	NA	TGTGGCAGCAGTTTAGCGCCGGGGAAGGGTGGTGGCTACACCTTC	CGSSLAPGKGGGYTF
TRBV19	medium-sized	TRBJ1-1	NA	TGTGCCAGTAGTATAGAAGGGCTTGAAGCTTTCTTT	CASSIEGLEAFF
TRBV19	medium-sized	TRBJ2-1	NA	TGTGCCAGTAGTATAATCTGGGTGACTGGAGGGAATGAGCAGTTCTTC	CASSIIWVTGGNEQFF
TRBV11-2	medium-sized	TRBJ2-1	NA	TGTGCCAGCAGCCCGACCGGGACGGGATTGGAGCAGTTCTTC	CASSPTGTGLEQFF
TRBV27	NA	TRBJ2-6	NA	TGTGCCAGTAGTTCGGACGGGGGAAACTATGGGGCCAACGTCCTGACTTTC	CASSSDGGNYGANVLTF
TRBV25-1	NA	TRBJ2-3	TRBD2	TGTGCCAGCAGTGACCTACTATCGGGAGGGCCGAGGGATACGCAGTATTTT	CASSDLLSGGPRDTQYF
TRBV7-6	many	TRBJ2-1	TRBD2	TGTGCCAGCAGTTCACAGACTAGCGGTTATCTCTACAATGAGCAGTTCTTC	CASSSQTSGYLYNEQFF
TRBV11-3	NA	TRBJ1-2	TRBD1	TGTGCCAGCAGCTCATACCCGGACAGGGCTGGTTACACCTTC	CASSSYPDRAGYTF
TRBV5-1	many	TRBJ2-4	NA	TGCGCCAGCAGCGATCCTACTAGCCCCCTAGCCAAAAACATTCAGTACTTC	CASSDPTSPLAKNIQYF
TRBV7-3	many	TRBJ2-3	TRBD2	TGTGCCAGCAGCTTAACTGGGGGGGGGGCAGATACGCAGTATTTT	CASSLTGGGADTQYF
TRBV11-2	NA	TRBJ1-5	TRBD1	TGTGCCAGCAGCCATCGCGACAGGGGATGGAATCAGCCCCAGCATTTT	CASSHRDRGWNQPQHF
TRBV6-1	many	TRBJ2-5	TRBD1	TGTGCCAGCAGCCCCGACAGGGGGGCCCCTGGGGAGACCCAGTACTTC	CASSPDRGAPGETQYF
TRBV6-9	many	TRBJ2-3	TRBD2	TGTGCCAGCAGTTACCTACGGACTAGCGGAGGCACAGATACGCAGTATTTT	CASSYLRTSGGTDTQYF
TRBV4-2	many	TRBJ2-7	TRBD2	TGTGCCAGCAGCCAGACTACAGCGGGAACCTACGAGCAGTACTTC	CASSQTTAGTYEQYF
TRBV6-4	NA	TRBJ2-1	TRBD2	TGTGCCAGCAGCACCGTAGGACTAGCGTGCAGCTCCTACAATGAGCAGTTCTTC	CASSTVGLACSSYNEQFF
TRBV20-1	NA	TRBJ2-3	NA	TGCAGTGCCCCCCCTGGCGGGGGCGGCACAGATACGCAGTATTTT	CSAPPGGGGTDTQYF